These T cell receptor beta chains were read from a single sample in a study of CD8 T cells in ankylosing spondylitis. TCRdb reprocessed the 5' RACE reads via MiXCR and lists one record per CDR3 protein. This sample has around 480,000 distinct CDR3 sequences, with about a sixth found just once. Sequenced: blood, either unsorted or a sorted T cell fraction (not recorded which). Receptors originate from a male donor with ankylosing spondylitis. The CDR3 runs from the conserved cysteine through the conserved F or W. Fields, in order: clone size, V gene, J gene, D gene, CDR3 DNA, CDR3 protein. The D gene is left open where the match is weak. Not every row has a clone size; where given, it reads once, few, many or a size class.

>few|TRBV4-3|TRBJ2-3|TRBD1
TGCGCCAGCAGCCAGAACCCGGGACAGGGGGTAGATACGCAGTATTTT
CASSQNPGQGVDTQYF
>NA|TRBV20-1|TRBJ2-7|TRBD1
TGCAGTGCCCGGTCCGGGACAGGGGGCCCCGAGCAGTACTTC
CSARSGTGGPEQYF
>NA|TRBV6-1|TRBJ2-2|NA
TGTGCCAGCAGAAAAATAGGGGACACCGGGGAGCTGTTTTTT
CASRKIGDTGELFF
>NA|TRBV5-1|TRBJ1-1|NA
TGCGCCAGCAGCTGGACCGGGGGCGCAGGGGAAGCTTTCTTT
CASSWTGGAGEAFF
>NA|TRBV3-1|TRBJ2-7|TRBD1
TGTGCCAGCAGCTTGAGGGACAGGGGGAACGAGCAGTACTTC
CASSLRDRGNEQYF
>few|TRBV6-1|TRBJ2-3|NA
TGTGCCAGCAGTGAGGGGTATACGCAGTATTTT
CASSEGYTQYF
>NA|TRBV3-1|TRBJ2-5|NA
TGTGCCAGCAGCTCCTCCCGTGAGACCCAGTACTTC
CASSSSRETQYF
>few|TRBV29-1|TRBJ2-3|TRBD2
TGCAGCGTTACCCGATTAGCGGGAGGGCCCACAGATACGCAGTATTTT
CSVTRLAGGPTDTQYF
>NA|TRBV2|TRBJ1-2|NA
TGTGCCAGCAGTGTCGGGGACAACAGACGGGGGGGCTACACCTTC
CASSVGDNRRGGYTF
>many|TRBV7-8|TRBJ2-1|TRBD2
TGTGCCAGCAGCTCCTCGGGGGGGTACACTGAGCAGTTCTTC
CASSSSGGYTEQFF
>few|TRBV28|TRBJ2-5|NA
TGTGCCAGCAGTTCCGTAAGGGTTCGTGAGACCCAGTACTTC
CASSSVRVRETQYF
>NA|TRBV12-5|TRBJ2-5|TRBD2
TGTGCTAGTGGTTTGGTACCCGGGACTAGCGGGACTGGGAGGGAGACCCAGTACTTC
CASGLVPGTSGTGRETQYF
>NA|TRBV7-9|TRBJ1-1|TRBD1
TGTGCCAGCAGCCAGGGACAGTTCGACACTGAAGCTTTCTTT
CASSQGQFDTEAFF
>NA|TRBV18|TRBJ2-5|TRBD2
TGTGCCAGCTCACCCCTTCCAATGGCTAGCGGGGAGACCCAGTACTTC
CASSPLPMASGETQYF
>NA|TRBV5-1|TRBJ2-3|TRBD2
TGCGCCAGCACCCCGGGAGGAACCCCTAGCACAGATACGCAGTATTTT
CASTPGGTPSTDTQYF
>many|TRBV12-3/TRBV12-4|TRBJ1-5|NA
TGTGCCAGCAGCCATGGGGTCAGTAATCAGCCCCAGCATTTT
CASSHGVSNQPQHF
>NA|TRBV7-2|TRBJ2-2|TRBD1
TGTGCCAGCAGCTGGACAGGGGGCAGCACCGGGGAGCTGTTTTTT
CASSWTGGSTGELFF
>NA|TRBV20-1|TRBJ1-1|NA
TGCAGTGCTAGGGGCTCGGTATTCCAAACTGAAGCTTTCTTT
CSARGSVFQTEAFF
>NA|TRBV30|TRBJ1-3|TRBD1
TGTGCCTGGAGCCGGGACAGTGATACCTCTGGAAACACCATATATTTT
CAWSRDSDTSGNTIYF
>many|TRBV20-1|TRBJ2-4|TRBD1
TGCAGTGCTAGAAGACAGGGACATGATGCGAATACGAATCAAAACATTCAGTACTTC
CSARRQGHDANTNQNIQYF
>few|TRBV7-2|TRBJ2-7|NA
TGTGCCAGCAGCTTAGACGGGGTTTCCTACGAGCAGTACTTC
CASSLDGVSYEQYF
>NA|TRBV20-1|TRBJ2-5|NA
TGCAGTGCTAGAGTGGGCATTGGAGAGACCCAGTACTTC
CSARVGIGETQYF